This T cell receptor (beta chain) was identified during a study of shared clonotypes between healthy human individuals. Remarks on this clone: The antigen is undetermined. Within the sample, other DNA sequences also encode this same CDR3.

Regarding the study as a whole: Approximately 4.9% of naive CD4 clonotypes were shared across a few donors.

The table came from immunoSEQ multiplex PCR; TCRdb's copy has only in-frame clones and leaves some out. The sample carries 2 million to 2.5 million clones, 93% recorded once. The CDR3 runs 15 residues. V shed 3 bases and J 1 base; nucleotides not matched to a gene: 1. Germline V gene lookup returns CDR1 SNHLY and CDR2 FYNNEI. V is TRBV2 and J is TRBJ2-3, with 10 bases that match TRBD2. The sequencing sample was made of naive CD4+ T cells from PBMCs. Subset given: CD45RA+ positively selected. This TCR derives from a man between 18 and 35 years old in good health. Some clones in this sample may be carry-over from other donors' samples. The CDR3 is CASSDGLAGTDTQYF. CDR3 bases: TGTGCCAGCAGTGACGGACTAGCGGGCACAGATACGCAGTATTTT.